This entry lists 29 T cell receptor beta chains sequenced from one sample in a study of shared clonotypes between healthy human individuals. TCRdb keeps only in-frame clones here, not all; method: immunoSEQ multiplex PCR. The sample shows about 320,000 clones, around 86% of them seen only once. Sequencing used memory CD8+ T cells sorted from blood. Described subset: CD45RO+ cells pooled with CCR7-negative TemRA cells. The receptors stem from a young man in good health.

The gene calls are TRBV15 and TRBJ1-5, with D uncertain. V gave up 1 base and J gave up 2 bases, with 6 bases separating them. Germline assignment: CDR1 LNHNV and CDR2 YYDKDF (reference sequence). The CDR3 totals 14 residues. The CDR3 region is CATSRAGGNQPQHF. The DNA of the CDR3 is TGTGCCACCAGCAGAGCGGGCGGCAATCAGCCCCAGCATTTT.

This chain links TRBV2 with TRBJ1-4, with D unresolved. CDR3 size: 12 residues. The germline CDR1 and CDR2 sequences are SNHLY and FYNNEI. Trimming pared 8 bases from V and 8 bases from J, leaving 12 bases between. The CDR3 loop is CASHPSEEKLFF. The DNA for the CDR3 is TGTGCCAGCCACCCCTCGGAAGAAAAACTGTTTTTT.

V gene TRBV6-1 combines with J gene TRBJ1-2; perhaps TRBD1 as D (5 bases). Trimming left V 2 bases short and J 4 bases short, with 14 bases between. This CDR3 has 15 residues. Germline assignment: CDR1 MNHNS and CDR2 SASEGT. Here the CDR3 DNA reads TGTGCCAGCAGTGAACCTGTTGGGGGGAGCTATGGCTACACCTTC. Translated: CASSEPVGGSYGYTF.

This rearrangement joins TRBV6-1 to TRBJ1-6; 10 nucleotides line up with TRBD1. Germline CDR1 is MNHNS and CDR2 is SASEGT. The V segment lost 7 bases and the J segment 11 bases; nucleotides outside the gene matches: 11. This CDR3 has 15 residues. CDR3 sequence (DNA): TGTGCCAGCAACTACTTGGGACAGGGGATTCCACCCCTCCACTTT. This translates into CASNYLGQGIPPLHF.

The CDR3 nucleotides are TGTGCCAGCAGCCACGACAGGGATAGTGACTATGGCTACACCTTC. As protein: CASSHDRDSDYGYTF. The chain recombines TRBV14 with TRBJ1-2; TRBD1 matches at 7 bases. CDR3 length: 15 residues. The V gene end was trimmed by 3 bases and the J gene end by 3 bases; junction bases not matched to a gene: 7. Germline-derived CDR1 and CDR2 are SGHDN and FVKESK.

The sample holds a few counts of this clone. The DNA for the CDR3 is TGTGCCATCAGTGAGCTGGGGGTTGCCTACAATGAGCAGTTCTTC. Residues: CAISELGVAYNEQFF. The chain carries TRBV10-3 and TRBJ2-1; D could derive from TRBD1 or TRBD2 (5 bases each). The germline gives CDR1 ENHRY, CDR2 SYGVKD. V was cut by 2 bases and J by 2 bases, with 10 bases left in between. This CDR3 comprises 15 residues.

The CDR3 nucleotides are TGTGCCAGCAGCATCAAACAGGGGGCCTACGAGCAGTACTTC. Translation gives CASSIKQGAYEQYF. The chain is built from TRBV7-9 and TRBJ2-7; 8 bases fit TRBD1. V lost 5 bases and J lost 2; bases outside the gene matches: 5. The CDR3 contains 14 residues. Germline-derived CDR1 and CDR2 are SEHNR and FQNEAQ (reference sequence).

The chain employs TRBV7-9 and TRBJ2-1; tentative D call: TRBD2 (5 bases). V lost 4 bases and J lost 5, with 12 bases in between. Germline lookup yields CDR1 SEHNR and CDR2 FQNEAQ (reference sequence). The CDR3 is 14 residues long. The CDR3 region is CASSSTSGDNEQFF. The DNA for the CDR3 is TGTGCCAGCAGCTCAACCAGCGGAGACAATGAGCAGTTCTTC.

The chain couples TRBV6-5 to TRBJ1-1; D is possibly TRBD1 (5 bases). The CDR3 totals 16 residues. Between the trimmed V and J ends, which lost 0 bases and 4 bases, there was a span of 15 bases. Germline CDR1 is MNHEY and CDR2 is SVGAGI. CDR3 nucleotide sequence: TGTGCCAGCAGTTACTCCTTCGGGGGGATCGGCACTGAAGCTTTCTTT. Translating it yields CASSYSFGGIGTEAFF.

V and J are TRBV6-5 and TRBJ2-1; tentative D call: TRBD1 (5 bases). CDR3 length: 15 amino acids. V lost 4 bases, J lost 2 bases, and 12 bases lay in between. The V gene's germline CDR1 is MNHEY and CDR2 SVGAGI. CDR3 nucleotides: TGTGCCAGCAGTTCCCGGACAAGGACCTACAATGAGCAGTTCTTC. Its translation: CASSSRTRTYNEQFF.

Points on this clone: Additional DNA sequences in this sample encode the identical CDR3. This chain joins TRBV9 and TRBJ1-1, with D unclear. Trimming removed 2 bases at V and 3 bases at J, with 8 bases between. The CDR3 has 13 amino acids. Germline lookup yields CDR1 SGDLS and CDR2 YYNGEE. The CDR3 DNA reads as TGTGCCAGCAGCGTGGGAGGGCACACTGAAGCTTTCTTT. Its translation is CASSVGGHTEAFF.

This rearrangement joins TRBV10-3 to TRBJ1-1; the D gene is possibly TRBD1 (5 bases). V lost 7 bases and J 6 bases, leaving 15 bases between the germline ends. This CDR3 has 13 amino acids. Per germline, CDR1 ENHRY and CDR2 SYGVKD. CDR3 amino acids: CAITGDRNAEAFF. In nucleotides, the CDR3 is TGTGCCATCACCGGGGACCGAAACGCTGAAGCTTTCTTT.

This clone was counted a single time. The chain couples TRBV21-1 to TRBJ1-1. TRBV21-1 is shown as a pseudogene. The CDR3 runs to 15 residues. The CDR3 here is CASSKVPGPNTEAFF. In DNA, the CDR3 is TGTGCCAGCAGCAAAGTCCCGGGACCGAACACTGAAGCTTTCTTT.

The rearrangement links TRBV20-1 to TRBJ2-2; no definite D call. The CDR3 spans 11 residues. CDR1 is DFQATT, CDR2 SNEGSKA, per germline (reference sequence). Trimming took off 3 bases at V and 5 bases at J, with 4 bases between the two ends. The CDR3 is CSASQTGELFF. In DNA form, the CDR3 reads TGCAGTGCTAGTCAGACCGGGGAGCTGTTTTTT.

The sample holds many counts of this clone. CDR3 protein: CASTPLRQGHGIQYF. DNA for the CDR3: TGTGCCAGCACCCCACTGAGACAGGGGCATGGCATTCAGTACTTC. The V and J genes are TRBV21-1 and TRBJ2-4; the table's TRBD1 call for D was not verified on the DNA. TRBV21-1 is described as a pseudogene. This CDR3 region has 15 residues.

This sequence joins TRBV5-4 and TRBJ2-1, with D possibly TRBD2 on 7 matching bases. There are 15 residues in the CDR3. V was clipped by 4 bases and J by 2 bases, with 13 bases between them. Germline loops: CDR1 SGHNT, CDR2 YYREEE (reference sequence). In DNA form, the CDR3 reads TGTGCCAGCAGCCTGCGGGGGCTCACCTACAATGAGCAGTTCTTC. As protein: CASSLRGLTYNEQFF.

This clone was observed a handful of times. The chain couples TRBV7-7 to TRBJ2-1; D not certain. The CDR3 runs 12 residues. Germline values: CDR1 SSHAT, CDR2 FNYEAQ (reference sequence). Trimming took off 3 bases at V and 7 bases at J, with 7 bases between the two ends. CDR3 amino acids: CASSFDPNEQFF. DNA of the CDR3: TGTGCCAGCAGCTTTGACCCGAATGAGCAGTTCTTC.

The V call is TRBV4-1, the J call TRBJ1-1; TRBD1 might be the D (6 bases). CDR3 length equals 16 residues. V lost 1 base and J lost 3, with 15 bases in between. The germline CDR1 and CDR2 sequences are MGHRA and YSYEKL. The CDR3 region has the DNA TGCGCCAGCAGCCAAGTTCGGGGGCGCCGGGACACTGAAGCTTTCTTT. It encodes CASSQVRGRRDTEAFF.

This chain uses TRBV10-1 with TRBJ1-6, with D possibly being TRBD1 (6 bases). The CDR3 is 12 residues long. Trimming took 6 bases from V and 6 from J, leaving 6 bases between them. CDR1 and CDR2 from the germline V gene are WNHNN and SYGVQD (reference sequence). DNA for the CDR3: TGCGCCAGCAGACAGGGTAATTCACCCCTCCACTTT. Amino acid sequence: CASRQGNSPLHF.

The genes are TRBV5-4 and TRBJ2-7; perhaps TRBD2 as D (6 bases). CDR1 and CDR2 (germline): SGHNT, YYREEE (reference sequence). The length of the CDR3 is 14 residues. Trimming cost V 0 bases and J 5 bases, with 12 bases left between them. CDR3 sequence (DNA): TGTGCCAGCAGCTTGGAGGCTAGCGTCCACGAGCAGTACTTC. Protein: CASSLEASVHEQYF.

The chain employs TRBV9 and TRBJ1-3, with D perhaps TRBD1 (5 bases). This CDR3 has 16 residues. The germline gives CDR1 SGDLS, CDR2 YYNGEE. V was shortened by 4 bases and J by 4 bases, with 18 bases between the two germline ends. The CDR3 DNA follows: TGTGCCAGCAGCCCACAGGACTATTACCTGGGAAACACCATATATTTT. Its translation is CASSPQDYYLGNTIYF.

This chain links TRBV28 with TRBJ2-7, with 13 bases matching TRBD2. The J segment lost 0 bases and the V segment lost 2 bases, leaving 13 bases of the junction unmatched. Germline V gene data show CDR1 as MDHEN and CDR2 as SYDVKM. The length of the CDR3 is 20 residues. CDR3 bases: TGTGCCAGCAGTTTACCCCGACTAGCGGGGGGCCCTTCCAGCTCCTACGAGCAGTACTTC. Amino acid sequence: CASSLPRLAGGPSSSYEQYF.

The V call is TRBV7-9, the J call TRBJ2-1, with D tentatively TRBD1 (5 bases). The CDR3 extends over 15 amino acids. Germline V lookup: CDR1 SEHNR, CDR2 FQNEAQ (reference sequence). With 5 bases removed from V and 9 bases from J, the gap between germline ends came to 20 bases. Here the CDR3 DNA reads TGTGCCAGCAGCGTATCGAGCAAGGGGTGGGCTGAGCAGTTCTTC. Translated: CASSVSSKGWAEQFF. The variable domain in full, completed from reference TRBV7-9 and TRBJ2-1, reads DTGVSQNPRHKITKRGQNVTFRCDPISEHNRLYWYRQTLGQGPEFLTYFQNEAQLEKSRLLSDRFSAERPKGSFSTLEIQRTEQGDSAMYLCASSVSSKGWAEQFFGPGTRLTVL.

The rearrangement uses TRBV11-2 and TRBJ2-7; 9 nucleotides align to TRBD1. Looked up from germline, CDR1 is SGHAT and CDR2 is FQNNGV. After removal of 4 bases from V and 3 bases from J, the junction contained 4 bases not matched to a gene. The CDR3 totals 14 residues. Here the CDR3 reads CASSWTGEGYEQYF. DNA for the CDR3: TGTGCCAGCAGCTGGACAGGGGAAGGCTACGAGCAGTACTTC.

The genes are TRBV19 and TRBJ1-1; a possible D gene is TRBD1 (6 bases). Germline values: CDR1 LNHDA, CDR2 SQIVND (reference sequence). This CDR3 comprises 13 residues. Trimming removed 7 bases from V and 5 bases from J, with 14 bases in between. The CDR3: CASNRRGTTEAFF. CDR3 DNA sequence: TGTGCCAGTAACCGGAGGGGGACGACTGAAGCTTTCTTT.

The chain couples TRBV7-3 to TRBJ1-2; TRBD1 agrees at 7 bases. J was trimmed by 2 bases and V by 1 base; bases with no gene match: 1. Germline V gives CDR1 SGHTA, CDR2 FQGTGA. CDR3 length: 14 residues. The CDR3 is CASSLNRGNYGYTF. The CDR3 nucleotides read TGTGCCAGCAGCTTAAACAGGGGAAACTATGGCTACACCTTC.

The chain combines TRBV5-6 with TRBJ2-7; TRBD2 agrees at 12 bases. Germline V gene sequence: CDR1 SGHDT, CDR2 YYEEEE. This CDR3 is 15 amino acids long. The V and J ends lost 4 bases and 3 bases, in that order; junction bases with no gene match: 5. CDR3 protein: CASSEQTSGSYEQYF. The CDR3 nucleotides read TGTGCCAGCAGCGAACAGACTAGCGGGAGCTACGAGCAGTACTTC. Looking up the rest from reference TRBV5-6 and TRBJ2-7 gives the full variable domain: DAGVTQSPTHLIKTRGQQVTLRCSPKSGHDTVSWYQQALGQGPQFIFQYYEEEERQRGNFPDRFSGHQFPNYSSELNVNALLLGDSALYLCASSEQTSGSYEQYFGPGTRLTVT.

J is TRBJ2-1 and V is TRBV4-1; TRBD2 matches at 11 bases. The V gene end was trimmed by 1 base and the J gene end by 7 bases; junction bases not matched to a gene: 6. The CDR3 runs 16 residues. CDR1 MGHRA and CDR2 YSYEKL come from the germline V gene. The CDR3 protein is CASSQALASGRNEQFF. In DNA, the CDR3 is TGCGCCAGCAGCCAAGCATTGGCTAGCGGGAGGAATGAGCAGTTCTTC.

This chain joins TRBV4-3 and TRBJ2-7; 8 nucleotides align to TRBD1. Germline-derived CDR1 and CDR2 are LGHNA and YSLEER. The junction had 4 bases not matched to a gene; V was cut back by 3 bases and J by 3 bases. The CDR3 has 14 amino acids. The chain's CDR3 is CASSQDRASYEQYF. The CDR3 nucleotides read TGCGCCAGCAGCCAGGACAGGGCCAGCTACGAGCAGTACTTC.